The rows below give T cell receptor beta chains drawn from one sample of a study of blood T cell repertoires in COVID-19. The assay was immunoSEQ multiplex PCR, and TCRdb's table has in-frame clones only and misses some. Of 250,000 to 350,000 clones listed, around 90% are singletons. Sequences were obtained from peripheral blood. The receptors originated from a woman in her forties or fifties who had recovered from COVID-19. The CDR3 runs from the conserved cysteine through the conserved F or W. A D gene is named only where the DNA matches it firmly. Clone size appears in some rows only: once, few, many, or a class for an expanded clone.

TRBV3-1/TRBV3-2,14,TRBJ1-6,once,TRBD1,TGTGCCAGCAGCCTAGGGGGCAGTAATTCACCCCTCCACTTT,CASSLGGSNSPLHF
TRBV19,14,TRBJ2-1,-,-,TGTGCCAGTCTTCATCCGGGATCCTACAATGAGCAGTTCTTC,CASLHPGSYNEQFF
TRBV28,15,TRBJ1-5,-,-,TGTGCCAGCAGTTCGACAGAGAGGAACAATCAGCCCCAGCATTTT,CASSSTERNNQPQHF
TRBV5-4,16,TRBJ2-3,-,TRBD2,TGTGCCAGCACCACTAGGAGCGGGACCATCATGGATACGCAGTATTTT,CASTTRSGTIMDTQYF
TRBV6-6,14,TRBJ1-1,-,-,TGTGCCAGCACCTTAGTTCCCGCGGGACCTGAAGCTTTCTTT,CASTLVPAGPEAFF
TRBV27,13,TRBJ1-2,few,-,TGTGCCAGCAGTTTTAGCTCTAACTATGGCTACACCTTC,CASSFSSNYGYTF
TRBV9,15,TRBJ1-2,-,TRBD1,TGTGCCAGCAGCGCCTCCGGGACAGGGATTGATGGCTACACCTTC,CASSASGTGIDGYTF
TRBV3-1/TRBV3-2,13,TRBJ1-1,once,-,TGTGCCAGCAGCCTGTTACAAGGGGCTGAAGCTTTCTTT,CASSLLQGAEAFF
TRBV5-1,14,TRBJ2-5,once,-,TGCGCCAGCAGCTTGGAAGGGGCGAGAGAGACCCAGTACTTC,CASSLEGARETQYF
TRBV28,15,TRBJ2-1,-,-,TGTGCCAGCAGTTTAGTTCCAGGGGAGAGACCTGAGCAGTTCTTC,CASSLVPGERPEQFF
TRBV5-1,14,TRBJ2-3,-,-,TGCGCCAGCAGCTTAACAGGGAGGGGAGATACGCAGTATTTT,CASSLTGRGDTQYF
TRBV3-1/TRBV3-2,13,TRBJ1-1,-,TRBD1,TGTGCCAGCAGGAATAGACAGGGGGCCAAAGCTTTCTTT,CASRNRQGAKAFF
TRBV19,16,TRBJ2-3,-,TRBD2,TGTGCCAGTAGTATTGTCCCGACTAGCGGAACAGATACGCAGTATTTT,CASSIVPTSGTDTQYF
TRBV7-9,15,TRBJ1-5,-,-,TGTGCCAGCAGCACGGGAGGGCCTAGCAATCAGCCCCAGCATTTT,CASSTGGPSNQPQHF
TRBV7-2,13,TRBJ1-3,-,-,TGTGCCAGCAGCCTCCTCTCTGGAAACACCATATATTTT,CASSLLSGNTIYF
TRBV2,13,TRBJ2-7,-,-,TGTGCCAGCACTTCGTACCCTACAGGGGAGCAGTACTTC,CASTSYPTGEQYF
TRBV7-9,16,TRBJ2-3,-,TRBD1,TGTGCCAGCAGGGAACGACAGGGGGCTAGCACAGATACGCAGTATTTT,CASRERQGASTDTQYF
TRBV6-5,14,TRBJ2-7,-,-,TGTGCCAGCAGACCCCCGGCAGGGACCTACGAGCAGTACTTC,CASRPPAGTYEQYF
TRBV7-2,13,TRBJ1-2,-,-,TGTGCCAGTGCGGAGGACCTAAACTATGGCTACACCTTC,CASAEDLNYGYTF
TRBV5-1,13,TRBJ1-2,-,TRBD1,TGCGCCAGCAGGGGACAGGGGGGACATGGCTACACCTTC,CASRGQGGHGYTF
TRBV30,10,TRBJ2-5,-,-,TGTGCCTGGAGTGGAGGGACCCAGTACTTC,CAWSGGTQYF
TRBV9,16,TRBJ1-3,-,TRBD1,TGTGCCAGCACGGATTCCGGAACAGGGGATGGAAACACCATATATTTT,CASTDSGTGDGNTIYF
TRBV28,14,TRBJ1-5,-,-,TGTGCCAGCAGTTTATTCCCGGGCAATCAGCCCCAGCATTTT,CASSLFPGNQPQHF
TRBV5-1,15,TRBJ2-3,-,TRBD2,TGCGCCAGCAGCTTGGGGCTAGCGGGAGTGAATACGCAGTATTTT,CASSLGLAGVNTQYF
TRBV9,15,TRBJ1-6,few,TRBD1,TGTGCCAGCAGCGGGCGACAGGGAGGCAATTCACCCCTCCACTTT,CASSGRQGGNSPLHF
TRBV12-3/TRBV12-4,13,TRBJ1-1,once,-,TGTGCCAGCAGTTCGCCGGGACTTCTTGAAGCTTTCTTT,CASSSPGLLEAFF
TRBV5-8,16,TRBJ1-5,-,TRBD1,TGTGCCAGCAGCTTGGAAGTGGGGACAGAAAATCAGCCCCAGCATTTT,CASSLEVGTENQPQHF
TRBV6-6,14,TRBJ2-7,-,TRBD1,TGTGCCAGCAGTTTCGGACAGGGGACCTACGAGCAGTACTTC,CASSFGQGTYEQYF
TRBV18,14,TRBJ2-2,-,-,TGTGCCAGCTCACCACCGGTCGAGGCCGGGGAGCTGTTTTTT,CASSPPVEAGELFF
TRBV5-1,16,TRBJ2-1,-,TRBD2,TGCGCCAGCAGCTTGACTAGCGGGGCTTCGTACAATGAGCAGTTCTTC,CASSLTSGASYNEQFF
TRBV7-9,15,TRBJ2-7,few,TRBD1,TGTGCCAGCAGCCGTTCCGGGACAGGGTTCTACGAGCAGTACTTC,CASSRSGTGFYEQYF
TRBV30,15,TRBJ1-4,-,-,TGTGCCTGGGCCAATACACAGAGAACTAATGAAAAACTGTTTTTT,CAWANTQRTNEKLFF
TRBV10-3,17,TRBJ1-5,-,TRBD1,TGTGCCATCAGCCTCACAGGGGTGATCCGTGGCAATCAGCCCCAGCATTTT,CAISLTGVIRGNQPQHF
TRBV28,17,TRBJ1-4,-,TRBD1,TGTGCCAGCAGTTTATGGGCCGGGACAGGTGCTAATGAAAAACTGTTTTTT,CASSLWAGTGANEKLFF
TRBV5-1,16,TRBJ1-2,few,-,TGCGCCAGCAGCTTGGCCGGGTCAGGCGGGTTGAGTGGCTACACCTTC,CASSLAGSGGLSGYTF
TRBV27,16,TRBJ1-2,once,-,TGTGCCAGCAGCTCCTCTCCTCCTCGGAGGAGGCTTGGCTACACCTTC,CASSSSPPRRRLGYTF
TRBV9,17,TRBJ2-1,-,-,TGTGCCAGCAGCGTAGATCCAGGGGGGCGGACCTACAATGAGCAGTTCTTC,CASSVDPGGRTYNEQFF
TRBV9,14,TRBJ1-4,-,TRBD1,TGTGCCAGCAGCGCGACAGGGGTTAATGAAAAACTGTTTTTT,CASSATGVNEKLFF
TRBV5-4,14,TRBJ2-1,-,TRBD2,TGTGCCAGCAGCAACCCGGGACTAGCGAATGAGCAGTTCTTC,CASSNPGLANEQFF
TRBV5-6,15,TRBJ1-3,-,-,TGTGCCAGCACCAGAGGAGGGGCTACTGGAAACACCATATATTTT,CASTRGGATGNTIYF
TRBV5-5,16,TRBJ2-5,-,-,TGTGCCAGCAGCGAGCGGACGGGATTGAGGGTAGAGACCCAGTACTTC,CASSERTGLRVETQYF
TRBV3-1/TRBV3-2,14,TRBJ1-1,-,-,TGTGCCAGCAGCCAAGGGGGGGGAGGAACTGAAGCTTTCTTT,CASSQGGGGTEAFF
TRBV28,15,TRBJ2-2,-,-,TGTGCCAGCAGCGCAGACAGACTCAACACCGGGGAGCTGTTTTTT,CASSADRLNTGELFF
TRBV5-4,16,TRBJ2-2,-,-,TGTGCCAGCAGCTTGGAAGGGGCTCAAAACACCGGGGAGCTGTTTTTT,CASSLEGAQNTGELFF
TRBV30,16,TRBJ2-4,-,-,TGTGCCTGGACCCCGGGCCTAGGGGTAGCCAAAAACATTCAGTACTTC,CAWTPGLGVAKNIQYF
TRBV5-1,15,TRBJ2-3,-,-,TGCGCCAGCAGCTTCCGAGAGGCCCGCACAGATACGCAGTATTTT,CASSFREARTDTQYF
TRBV2,14,TRBJ1-6,few,-,TGTGCCAGCAGTTTCTCCGGGGTAGGGTCACCCCTCCACTTT,CASSFSGVGSPLHF
TRBV5-1,16,TRBJ1-1,once,-,TGCGCCAGCAGCTTGCCCCCGGGGAAGTCGAACACTGAAGCTTTCTTT,CASSLPPGKSNTEAFF
TRBV6-5,14,TRBJ1-2,-,-,TGTGCCAGCAGTTCAGGGGAGGGGACACATGGCTACACCTTC,CASSSGEGTHGYTF
TRBV18,12,TRBJ1-1,-,-,TGTGCCAGCTCTGCGGTCTTCACTGAAGCTTTCTTT,CASSAVFTEAFF
TRBV12-5,13,TRBJ2-1,few,TRBD1,TGTGCTAGTGGTTTTTCTTCCGGGACAGGAAGGTTCTTC,CASGFSSGTGRFF
TRBV5-6,15,TRBJ2-1,-,TRBD2,TGTGCCAGCAGCCTAGGACTAGCGGGAGTCTGGGAGCAGTTCTTC,CASSLGLAGVWEQFF
TRBV18,14,TRBJ1-1,-,-,TGTGCCAGCTCACCATGGGACACAAACACTGAAGCTTTCTTT,CASSPWDTNTEAFF
TRBV5-1,13,TRBJ1-1,-,-,TGCGCCAGCACCGAGGTAGGGAACACTGAAGCTTTCTTT,CASTEVGNTEAFF
TRBV24-1,15,TRBJ2-3,once,TRBD1,TGTGCCACCAGTGATCCGGGACAGGGTGGAGATACGCAGTATTTT,CATSDPGQGGDTQYF
TRBV7-9,10,TRBJ2-7,-,-,TGTGCCAGCAGCCCGGACGAGCAGTACTTC,CASSPDEQYF
TRBV18,13,TRBJ2-3,-,TRBD2,TGTGCCAGCTCACCAACTAGCGGGGATACGCAGTATTTT,CASSPTSGDTQYF
TRBV6-2/TRBV6-3,14,TRBJ1-5,-,TRBD1,TGTGCCAGCAGTTCCCGGGACAGGGACCAGCCCCAGCATTTT,CASSSRDRDQPQHF
TRBV11-2,14,TRBJ2-7,once,-,TGTGCCAGCAGCTTAGTGGCCGGGATCAACGAGCAGTACTTC,CASSLVAGINEQYF